Each of the 2 T cell receptor beta chains below was sequenced from the same sample in a study of T cells after yellow fever vaccination. TCRdb independently ran MiXCR on the 5' RACE reads; one entry per CDR3 protein. The data show a few hundred thousand distinct CDR3 sequences, around 3.9% seen once. Sequenced material: PBMCs, taken on the day of the yellow fever booster vaccination. These TCRs come from a man aged 18 to 35 who received the YFV17D yellow fever vaccine.

This clonotype was seen a handful of times. The chain recombines TRBV10-3 with TRBJ2-1, with D unresolved. The CDR3 has 11 residues. The V and J ends lost 6 bases and 7 bases respectively, with 7 bases between them. From germline, CDR1 is ENHRY and CDR2 SYGVKD. The CDR3 region is CAISHENEQFF. The CDR3 nucleotides are TGTGCCATCAGCCATGAGAATGAGCAGTTCTTC.

The rearrangement links TRBV6-5 to TRBJ2-3; D uncertain. This CDR3 is 15 amino acids long. CDR1 and CDR2 (germline): MNHEY, SVGAGI. V was shortened by 0 bases and J by 0 bases, with 7 bases between the two germline ends. Here the CDR3 DNA reads TGTGCCAGCAGTTACTCGTCCCTTAGCACAGATACGCAGTATTTT. It translates to CASSYSSLSTDTQYF.